The clone carrying this TCR beta chain has just a few counts. As yet, its antigen is unknown. TCRdb called the 5' RACE reads again in MiXCR, with one record for every CDR3 protein. The profile shows 250,000 to 350,000 distinct CDR3 sequences, over 15% of them singletons. The sample belongs to a study of CD8 T cells in ankylosing spondylitis. CDR1 is MNHEY, CDR2 SMNVEV, per germline (reference sequence). This CDR3 spans 15 amino acids. With 6 bases removed from V and 3 bases from J, the gap between germline ends came to 17 bases. Findings and limits, study-wide: A TCR beta motif of 7 to 9 highly homologous variants seemed to mark ankylosing spondylitis blood. Both synovial fluid and blood in reactive arthritis had previously been reported to carry some motif variants. Disease-linked clones reportedly concentrated significantly in matched ankylosing spondylitis synovial fluid.

This clonotype was sampled from a male donor with ankylosing spondylitis or in good health (not recorded which). This chain uses TRBV27 with TRBJ1-1; no reliable D call. Material for sequencing was blood, either unsorted or a sorted T cell fraction (not recorded which). The CDR3 DNA sequence: TGTGCCAGCAGGCGCTCGTTCCGGGGAGACACTGAAGCTTTCTTT. Residues: CASRRSFRGDTEAFF.